The 16 T cell receptor beta chains below were found in one sample sequenced in a study of T cells after yellow fever vaccination. TCRdb used MiXCR to reprocess the 5' RACE reads, holding one entry per CDR3 protein. The table records roughly 94,000 distinct CDR3 sequences, roughly 8.2% of them present only once. The source was CD8+ T cells not binding an NS4B(214-222) dextramer, sorted from PBMCs, collected roughly 14 days after the first yellow fever vaccination. These receptors were obtained from a man aged 18 to 29 who received the YFV17D yellow fever vaccine.

Here the CDR3 DNA reads TGTGCCATCAGTGGGGGCTCGGAGGCCAAAAACATTCAGTACTTC. Translated, it gives CAISGGSEAKNIQYF. V usage is TRBV10-3 and J usage is TRBJ2-4, with D possibly TRBD1 on 5 matching bases. The CDR3 has 15 amino acids. Between the trimmed V and J ends, which lost 4 bases and 1 base, there was a span of 11 bases. Germline assignment: CDR1 ENHRY and CDR2 SYGVKD.

This clonotype has more than one count but fewer than ten. The chain couples TRBV7-8 to TRBJ2-1; 15 positions match TRBD2. Germline V CDR1 and CDR2: SGHVS, FQNEAQ. V lost 5 bases to trimming and J lost 4 bases; unmatched junction nucleotides: 6. This CDR3 has 17 residues. CDR3 in DNA: TGTGCCAGCAGCCTTGGACTAGCGGGGGGGGAGTACAATGAGCAGTTCTTC. Its translation is CASSLGLAGGEYNEQFF.

J is TRBJ2-7 and V is TRBV7-6; weak D call: TRBD2 (5 bases). Deletions cut 1 base from V and 3 bases from J, with 7 bases between. The CDR3 is 13 residues long. Germline-derived CDR1 and CDR2 are SGHVS and FNYEAQ. The CDR3 coding sequence is TGTGCCAGCAGCTTAGGAGAGGGCTACGAGCAGTACTTC. It yields the protein CASSLGEGYEQYF. Full variable domain (missing parts from reference TRBV7-6 and TRBJ2-7): GAGVSQSPRYKVTKRGQDVALRCDPISGHVSLYWYRQALGQGPEFLTYFNYEAQQDKSGLPNDRFSAERPEGSISTLTIQRTEQRDSAMYRCASSLGEGYEQYFGPGTRLTVT.

The gene calls are TRBV5-1 and TRBJ2-1; TRBD2 aligns across 7 bases. The CDR3 runs to 16 residues. Trimming removed 1 base from V and 0 bases from J; junction bases left unmatched: 4. Germline CDR1 reads SGHRS; CDR2 reads YFSETQ. As DNA, the CDR3 is TGCGCCAGCAGCTTGTTAAGCGGGATCTCCTACAATGAGCAGTTCTTC. Protein product: CASSLLSGISYNEQFF. Drawing the rest from reference TRBV5-1 and TRBJ2-1, the complete variable domain is KAGVTQTPRYLIKTRGQQVTLSCSPISGHRSVSWYQQTPGQGLQFLFEYFSETQRNKGNFPGRFSGRQFSNSRSEMNVSTLELGDSALYLCASSLLSGISYNEQFFGPGTRLTVL.

This clonotype was picked up a small number of times. This CDR3 reads CASSLTGGDEQYF. In DNA form, the CDR3 reads TGTGCCAGCAGCTTGACAGGGGGGGACGAGCAGTACTTC. The chain links TRBV11-2 to TRBJ2-7; 9 bases fit TRBD1. CDR1 SGHAT and CDR2 FQNNGV come from the germline V gene. V shed 3 bases, J shed 5 bases, and the junction held 2 bases outside the gene matches. The CDR3 is 13 residues long.

Only a few counts were recorded for this clonotype. This rearrangement joins TRBV29-1 to TRBJ2-1, with no clear D. V dropped 7 bases and J dropped 5 bases, with 18 bases sitting between them. Per germline, CDR1 SQVTM and CDR2 ANQGSEA. CDR3 size: 14 residues. The CDR3 DNA reads as TGCAGCGCTCCGGACGGGTGGGCTCACAATGAGCAGTTCTTC. The encoded protein is CSAPDGWAHNEQFF.

The chain recombines TRBV28 with TRBJ2-7; TRBD1 is a possible D gene (5 bases). Deletions cut 3 bases from V and 3 bases from J, with 9 bases between. Per germline, CDR1 MDHEN and CDR2 SYDVKM. The CDR3 has 13 residues. The CDR3 bases are TGTGCCAGCAGTTTTAGGGGATACTACGAGCAGTACTTC. Amino acids: CASSFRGYYEQYF.

This clonotype was counted a few times. The chain is built from TRBV15 and TRBJ2-1; the D gene is possibly TRBD1 (6 bases). The CDR3 runs to 16 residues. Germline assignment: CDR1 LNHNV and CDR2 YYDKDF (reference sequence). Between the trimmed V and J ends, which lost 0 bases and 1 base, there was a span of 10 bases. The CDR3 region has the DNA TGTGCCACCAGCAGAGATCGCCAGGGGTCCTACAATGAGCAGTTCTTC. It is translated as CATSRDRQGSYNEQFF.

This clonotype occurred a few times. As DNA, the CDR3 is TGTGCCAGCAGACAACCGGGACGGACTAATTCACCCCTCCACTTT. Amino acids: CASRQPGRTNSPLHF. The V gene is TRBV6-2 or TRBV6-3, the J gene TRBJ1-6, with D possibly TRBD1 on 5 matching bases. CDR3 length: 15 residues. V gave up 6 bases and J gave up 6 bases, with 15 bases separating them. Germline-derived CDR1 and CDR2 are MNHEY and SVGEGT.

The chain has TRBV2 and TRBJ2-1; the match to TRBD1 covers 10 bases. V shed 6 bases and J 8 bases; nucleotides not matched to a gene: 10. The CDR3 totals 15 residues. Germline V CDR1 and CDR2: SNHLY, FYNNEI. CDR3 amino acids: CASRDLGQGRDEQFF. The CDR3 DNA sequence: TGTGCCAGCAGAGATCTGGGACAGGGGCGCGATGAGCAGTTCTTC.

The chain carries TRBV21-1 and TRBJ2-7; TRBD1 is the table's D call and was not checked against the DNA. TRBV21-1 is reported as a pseudogene. The CDR3 contains 16 residues. CDR3 residues: CASSSPSGQESYEQYV. The CDR3 DNA follows: TGTGCCAGCAGCTCACCTTCGGGACAGGAGAGCTACGAGCAGTACGTC.

As for this clonotype: One end of the junction varies from germline; a read error may be responsible. The V gene is TRBV2, the J gene TRBJ2-4; 15 bases are a match to TRBD2. Germline loops: CDR1 SNHLY, CDR2 FYNNEI. The CDR3 covers 18 residues. This CDR3 reads CACSSLAGTSGGWNIQYF. In DNA, the CDR3 is TGTGCCTGCAGCTCTCTTGCGGGGACTAGCGGGGGGTGGAACATTCAGTACTTC.

A few counts support this clonotype. The chain uses TRBV6-5 and TRBJ1-6; 7 bases are a match to TRBD1. V shed 8 bases, J shed 9 bases, and the junction held 16 bases outside the gene matches. The CDR3 is 16 amino acids. Germline assignment: CDR1 MNHEY and CDR2 SVGAGI. The CDR3 DNA is TGTGCCAGCCAATATACTCGACAGGGACCCGGTTCACCCCTCCACTTT. This codes for CASQYTRQGPGSPLHF.

The chain uses TRBV5-5 and TRBJ2-5; D may match TRBD1 or TRBD2 (5 bases each). This CDR3 has 15 amino acids. Germline values: CDR1 SGHKS, CDR2 YYEKEE (reference sequence). Trimming left V 3 bases short and J 2 bases short, with 14 bases between. CDR3 DNA: TGTGCCAGCAGCTCCCCGGGATGGGGGCAAGAGACCCAGTACTTC. Amino acid sequence: CASSSPGWGQETQYF.

DNA for the CDR3: TGTGCCAGCAGTTTTTATCTGAACACTGAAGCTTTCTTT. Translating it yields CASSFYLNTEAFF. The chain couples TRBV27 to TRBJ1-1; the D is unclear. The length of the CDR3 is 13 residues. V was cut by 3 bases and J by 0 bases, with 5 bases left in between. CDR1 is MNHEY and CDR2 is SMNVEV in the germline V gene (reference sequence).

The chain carries TRBV6-6 and TRBJ1-1; D is unresolved. The CDR3 totals 12 residues. In germline, CDR1 is MNHNY, CDR2 SVGAGI (reference sequence). The V end lost 2 bases, the J end lost 6 bases, and 7 bases lay between the germline ends. The CDR3 here is CASSYGSSEAFF. Written as DNA, the CDR3 is TGTGCCAGCAGTTACGGGAGTTCTGAAGCTTTCTTT.